The entry below describes one TCR beta chain. The protocol was immunoSEQ multiplex PCR, while the TCRdb copy is restricted to in-frame clones and leaves out a portion. Among 150,000 to 200,000 clones listed, about 83% were seen once. The sample originates from a study of blood T cell repertoires in COVID-19. The CDR3 has 13 amino acids. The J segment lost 3 bases and the V segment lost 5 bases, leaving 1 base of the junction unmatched. This receptor was identified in a man aged 70 or older who had recovered from COVID-19. The sample comprised peripheral blood. The chain couples TRBV12-3 or TRBV12-4 to TRBJ1-5; 7 positions agree with TRBD1. The CDR3 coding sequence is TGTGCCAGCAGTGGACAGGTCAATCAGCCCCAGCATTTT. This sequence encodes CASSGQVNQPQHF.